This TCR beta chain is from a study of blood T cell repertoires in COVID-19. In the study overall: PBMCs, B-cell-depleted T cells, or T cells were the source of the cDNA or gDNA that made up the material.

Original processing notes: Amplified reference gene primers provided the basis for estimating nucleated cell counts. Clones were sequenced by immunoSEQ multiplex PCR, and TCRdb holds only the in-frame ones, with some missing. V, J and clone size reflect that table, while D and trimming were determined from the DNA. The repertoire holds about 130,000 clones, with about four fifths as singletons. The germline gives CDR1 LGHDT, CDR2 YNNKEL (reference sequence). V was shortened by 1 base and J by 6 bases, with 15 bases between the two germline ends. CDR3 length: 15 residues. The chain links TRBV3-1 (or the pseudogene TRBV3-2) to TRBJ1-2, with a weak D call TRBD1 (5 bases). The sequencing input was peripheral blood. This TCR was sampled from a woman aged 50 to 65 with acute or convalescent COVID-19. The CDR3 protein is CASSQGGFGGNGYTF. CDR3 coding DNA: TGTGCCAGCAGCCAAGGGGGGTTCGGGGGAAATGGCTACACCTTC.